What follows is one TCR beta chain and its context. Its antigen remains unknown. The CDR3 is 19 residues long. J lost 0 bases, V lost 3 bases, and 14 bases had no gene match. The V gene's germline CDR1 is SGDLS and CDR2 YYNGEE. These data originate in a study of graft-versus-host responses after intestinal transplantation. Generated by immunoSEQ multiplex PCR, the TCRdb table keeps only in-frame clones and is missing some. The sample has 140,000 or so clones; about 90% are singletons. Here the sequenced sample was unstimulated CD4+ T cells sorted from spleen or lymph node cells, taken before intestinal transplant. The origin of this receptor is a human donor who received an intestinal transplant. This chain uses TRBV9 with TRBJ2-7; 11 bases fit TRBD2. The CDR3 reads CASSAFTPGLAVRSYEQYF. The CDR3 DNA follows: TGTGCCAGCAGCGCTTTCACCCCGGGACTAGCGGTTCGCTCCTACGAGCAGTACTTC. Drawing the rest from reference TRBV9 and TRBJ2-7, the complete variable domain is DSGVTQTPKHLITATGQRVTLRCSPRSGDLSVYWYQQSLDQGLQFLIQYYNGEERAKGNILERFSAQQFPDLHSELNLSSLELGDSALYFCASSAFTPGLAVRSYEQYFGPGTRLTVT.